The rows below give T cell receptor beta chains drawn from one sample of a study of beta chain features in type 1 diabetes. TCRdb keeps only in-frame clones here, not all; method: immunoSEQ multiplex PCR. This sample carries a few hundred thousand clones, around a quarter of them seen once, and the ten largest clones take 3.5% to 4%. Sequencing was done on a sample of central memory CD4+ T cells from blood. The receptors were sampled from a man aged 30-40 years in good health. CDR3s include the opening cysteine and the closing phenylalanine or tryptophan. The order of the fields is CDR3 length, J gene, D gene, clone size, V gene, CDR3 protein, CDR3 DNA. D genes are given only for firm matches. Some rows mark clone size as missing; the rest say once, few, many or name a class of expanded clone.

>16|TRBJ1-1|TRBD1|-|TRBV5-4
CASSLAGQGSNTEAFF
TGTGCCAGCAGCTTGGCCGGACAGGGTTCGAACACTGAAGCTTTCTTT
>15|TRBJ2-3|-|-|TRBV6-5
CASSYRTGGTDTQYF
TGTGCCAGCAGTTACAGGACTGGGGGTACAGATACGCAGTATTTT
>17|TRBJ2-5|-|few|TRBV30
CAWSVSGGPGFQETQYF
TGTGCCTGGAGTGTAAGCGGAGGGCCCGGTTTCCAAGAGACCCAGTACTTC
>13|TRBJ1-2|-|-|TRBV5-4
CASSLQANYGYTF
TGTGCCAGCAGCTTACAAGCTAACTATGGCTACACCTTC
>15|TRBJ2-7|TRBD2|few|TRBV14
CASGPLAGGLYEQYF
TGTGCCAGCGGTCCTCTAGCGGGGGGACTCTACGAGCAGTACTTC
>16|TRBJ2-7|-|-|TRBV7-6
CASSSISGPRMYEQYF
TGTGCCAGCAGCTCCATTTCCGGGCCGAGAATGTACGAGCAGTACTTC
>10|TRBJ2-7|-|-|TRBV9
CASSVNEQYF
TGTGCCAGCAGCGTAAACGAGCAGTACTTC
>15|TRBJ2-1|TRBD1|few|TRBV7-9
CASRPGTGGRDEQFF
TGTGCCAGCAGGCCTGGGACAGGGGGTAGGGATGAGCAGTTCTTC
>12|TRBJ2-5|-|-|TRBV7-2
CASSLKDGTQYF
TGTGCCAGCAGCTTAAAAGATGGGACCCAGTACTTC
>15|TRBJ2-1|TRBD1|-|TRBV29-1
CSVVTGTGPYNEQFF
TGCAGCGTTGTCACCGGGACAGGGCCCTACAATGAGCAGTTCTTC